These 32 T cell receptor beta chains were sequenced from one sample in a study of human T cells and chemical hapten exposure. One entry per CDR3 protein results from TCRdb running MiXCR on the RACE reads. Among approximately 80,000 distinct CDR3 sequences listed, about 6.8% were seen once. The time point here: patch test 1, 2 weeks after DPC sensitization. Treatment specified: therapeutic diphenylcyclopropenone sensitization with weekly scalp DPC. Sequenced material: whole blood, taken in connection with sensitization to the hapten diphenylcyclopropenone (DPC). The receptors were gathered from a woman aged 25 to 39 with alopecia areata. Some clones in this sample may be carry-over from other donors' samples.

As to this clonotype: At one of its ends the junction is not consistent with the germline gene, which may arise from a read error. The V and J genes are TRBV6-6 and TRBJ1-1, with 7 bases matching TRBD1. CDR1 and CDR2 from the germline V gene are MNHNY and SVGAGI (reference sequence). The CDR3 sequence is 11 residues long. CDR3 region: CGSKGGYKAFF. The CDR3 nucleotides are TGTGGCAGCAAAGGGGGCTACAAAGCTTTCTTT.

This clonotype was observed a few times. The V and J genes are TRBV7-2 and TRBJ1-2; tentatively, D is TRBD1 (5 bases). V dropped 3 bases and J dropped 4 bases, with 12 bases sitting between them. The CDR3 sequence is 14 residues long. CDR1 and CDR2 from the germline V gene are SGHTA and FQGNSA. This CDR3 is CASSFFRDSYGYTF. CDR3 sequence (DNA): TGTGCCAGCAGCTTCTTCAGGGATTCCTATGGCTACACCTTC.

The table lists this clonotype with many counts. The chain employs TRBV12-3 or TRBV12-4 and TRBJ2-3; 7 nucleotides agree with TRBD1. This CDR3 has 16 residues. J was trimmed by 2 bases and V by 5 bases; bases with no gene match: 10. As DNA, the CDR3 is TGTGCCAGCAGTCCCCAGGGGGTAGCAAACACAGATACGCAGTATTTT. As protein: CASSPQGVANTDTQYF.

J is TRBJ2-5 and V is TRBV5-1; D might be TRBD1 or TRBD2, each matching 5 bases. The CDR3 sequence is 13 residues long. Germline CDR1 reads SGHRS; CDR2 reads YFSETQ. V was shortened by 4 bases and J by 1 base, with 8 bases between the two germline ends. The chain's CDR3 is CASSLGVQETQYF. Here the CDR3 DNA reads TGCGCCAGCAGCCTGGGGGTCCAAGAGACCCAGTACTTC.

V usage is TRBV12-3 or TRBV12-4 and J usage is TRBJ1-1, with a weak D call TRBD1 (5 bases). This CDR3 spans 15 amino acids. Trimming shortened V by 5 bases and J by 2 bases, and 15 bases separated the two germline ends. The CDR3 nucleotides are TGTGCCAGCAGTGGAAGGGGTTCGACCAACACTGAAGCTTTCTTT. Translation: CASSGRGSTNTEAFF.

The rearrangement links TRBV12-3 or TRBV12-4 to TRBJ1-1; D is unresolved. Trimming removed 6 bases at V and 2 bases at J, with 13 bases between. This CDR3 is built from 14 residues. The CDR3 spells CASRAMDTNTEAFF. CDR3 bases: TGTGCCAGCAGAGCAATGGATACAAACACTGAAGCTTTCTTT.

This clonotype occurred a few times. The J gene is TRBJ2-1, the V gene TRBV12-3 or TRBV12-4, with a possible D match to TRBD1 (6 bases). V was shortened by 6 bases and J by 2 bases, with 17 bases between the two germline ends. CDR3 length equals 16 residues. The CDR3: CASSRTWTVTYNEQFF. DNA for the CDR3: TGTGCCAGCAGCCGGACTTGGACAGTAACCTACAATGAGCAGTTCTTC.

The table lists this clonotype with many counts. The chain has TRBV7-9 and TRBJ1-1; D is perhaps TRBD1 (5 bases). Trimming shortened V by 4 bases and J by 2 bases, and 11 bases separated the two germline ends. The V gene's germline CDR1 is SEHNR and CDR2 FQNEAQ (reference sequence). This CDR3 is built from 14 residues. CDR3 region: CASSSTGANTEAFF. DNA for the CDR3: TGTGCCAGCAGCTCAACAGGAGCCAACACTGAAGCTTTCTTT.

With regard to this clonotype: A much larger clonotype is one base distant, so this may be a read error. This chain uses TRBV18 with TRBJ1-1, with a tentative D call TRBD1 (5 bases). The CDR3 runs to 12 residues. Germline V gene lookup returns CDR1 KGHSH and CDR2 LQKENI. The CDR3 nucleotides are TGTGCCAGCTCACGGAGTGGGGCTGAAGCTTCCTTT. Its protein is CASSRSGAEASF.

The rearrangement uses TRBV6-1 and TRBJ1-1; 11 nucleotides align to TRBD1. CDR1 is MNHNS, CDR2 SASEGT, per germline. J was trimmed by 11 bases and V by 0 bases; bases with no gene match: 5. The CDR3 is 14 amino acids. In DNA, the CDR3 is TGTGCCAGCAGTGAAGCGGGGACAGGGGGTTCGGCTTTCTTT. Its translation: CASSEAGTGGSAFF.

This clonotype was seen a few times. The chain recombines TRBV12-5 with TRBJ2-7, with D unclear. V gave up 4 bases and J gave up 0 bases, with 10 bases separating them. The CDR3 covers 14 residues. Germline CDR1 is LGHNT and CDR2 is FRNRAP. This CDR3 is CASGSPVPSYEQYF. The CDR3 nucleotides read TGTGCTAGTGGTTCTCCAGTACCCTCCTACGAGCAGTACTTC.

This clonotype was seen ten or more times. This chain joins TRBV29-1 and TRBJ1-2; 8 bases are a match to TRBD1. The length of the CDR3 is 13 residues. Germline values: CDR1 SQVTM, CDR2 ANQGSEA. The V and J ends lost 6 bases and 4 bases, in that order; junction bases with no gene match: 7. The CDR3 region has the DNA TGCAGCGTAAAGGACAGGGTCATCTATGGCTACACCTTC. Protein sequence: CSVKDRVIYGYTF.

This clonotype came up many times. The chain couples TRBV6-5 to TRBJ2-7; 10 bases fit TRBD2. V lost 4 bases, J lost 0 bases, and 3 bases stayed unmatched. The CDR3 covers 15 residues. Germline V lookup: CDR1 MNHEY, CDR2 SVGAGI. This chain's CDR3 is CASSSSGGGSYEQYF. DNA for the CDR3: TGTGCCAGCAGTTCTAGCGGGGGAGGCTCCTACGAGCAGTACTTC.

In this sample, this clonotype turned up a few times. The CDR3 sequence: CASSAPLKANMNTEAFF. CDR3 DNA sequence: TGTGCCAGCAGCGCCCCCCTGAAGGCTAATATGAACACTGAAGCTTTCTTT. The rearrangement joins TRBV5-5 to TRBJ1-1; D gene uncertain. The V end lost 4 bases, the J end lost 0 bases, and 19 bases lay between the germline ends. The CDR3 consists of 17 residues. Germline loops: CDR1 SGHKS, CDR2 YYEKEE (reference sequence). The entire variable domain, with the rest obtained from reference TRBV5-5 and TRBJ1-1, is as follows: DAGVTQSPTHLIKTRGQQVTLRCSPISGHKSVSWYQQVLGQGPQFIFQYYEKEERGRGNFPDRFSARQFPNYSSELNVNALLLGDSALYLCASSAPLKANMNTEAFFGQGTRLTVV.

This clonotype appeared many times. J is TRBJ2-1 and V is TRBV3-1; no definite D call. The CDR3 loop spans 12 amino acids. V lost 1 base to trimming and J lost 9 bases, with 7 bases between them. CDR1 and CDR2 (germline): LGHDT, YNNKEL (reference sequence). The CDR3 DNA sequence: TGTGCCAGCAGCCAAGCCGTGGGTGAGCAGTTCTTC. Encoded protein: CASSQAVGEQFF.

This clonotype was picked up many times. The chain recombines TRBV18 with TRBJ1-2; the D gene is possibly TRBD1 (6 bases). In germline, CDR1 is KGHSH, CDR2 LQKENI. V lost 0 bases and J lost 4, with 15 bases in between. The CDR3 is 16 amino acids. CDR3 loop: CASSPPSVRGSYGYTF. CDR3 nucleotide sequence: TGTGCCAGCTCACCACCGTCTGTCAGGGGAAGCTATGGCTACACCTTC.

This chain joins TRBV27 and TRBJ1-1; D is unclear. V was pared by 3 bases and J by 3 bases, with 11 bases between. Germline CDR1 MNHEY, CDR2 SMNVEV (reference sequence). The CDR3 consists of 14 residues. CDR3 amino acids: CASSFIRSDTEAFF. In DNA form, the CDR3 reads TGTGCCAGCAGTTTTATCAGGTCGGACACTGAAGCTTTCTTT.

This clonotype was observed a handful of times. This chain joins TRBV29-1 and TRBJ2-5; possible D gene TRBD2, 7 bases. CDR1 and CDR2 from the germline V gene are SQVTM and ANQGSEA. The CDR3 spans 17 residues. V shed 7 bases and J shed 5 bases, with 29 bases lying between them. The CDR3 sequence: CSADPGGQGTILETQYF. The CDR3 DNA reads TGCAGCGCTGACCCGGGGGGCCAGGGCACGATTTTGGAGACCCAGTACTTC.

This clonotype was observed at least ten times. The J gene is TRBJ2-2, the V gene TRBV9, with a possible D match to TRBD1 (5 bases). V lost 2 bases and J 2 bases, leaving 13 bases between the germline ends. The CDR3 covers 16 residues. The germline CDR1 and CDR2 sequences are SGDLS and YYNGEE. This CDR3 reads CASSVRQLLNTGELFF. The CDR3 DNA reads as TGTGCCAGCAGCGTCCGACAGCTCCTCAACACCGGGGAGCTGTTTTTT.

This clonotype was observed a handful of times. At one end, the junction sequence differs from germline, possibly due to a read error. V is TRBV20-1 and J is TRBJ1-2, with D possibly matching TRBD1 (5 bases). Germline assignment: CDR1 DFQATT and CDR2 SNEGSKA (reference sequence). The CDR3 extends over 9 amino acids. This CDR3 reads CTVGPQPIF. DNA of the CDR3: TGCACCGTGGGACCACAACCTATCTTC.

This clonotype has a count of ten or more. CDR3 DNA: TGTGCCAGCAGCTTCTCATTCTACGAGCAGTACTTC. It codes for CASSFSFYEQYF. The chain combines TRBV7-8 with TRBJ2-7, with D unclear. Per the germline V gene, CDR1 is SGHVS and CDR2 is FQNEAQ. The CDR3 totals 12 residues. Trimming stripped 3 bases from V and 3 bases from J, with 6 bases between.

The rearrangement uses TRBV11-2 and TRBJ2-1, with D possibly matching TRBD2 (7 bases). Germline-derived CDR1 and CDR2 are SGHAT and FQNNGV. This CDR3 spans 15 amino acids. The ends were cut back, 5 bases at V and 6 bases at J, with 17 bases in the middle. The CDR3 DNA is TGTGCCAGCAGCGGGGGGGCAGGGAGGGGCAATGAGCAGTTCTTC. This encodes CASSGGAGRGNEQFF.

About this clonotype: It may be a read error: a sequence one base away is much more abundant. This chain uses TRBV6-5 with TRBJ2-3; D is ambiguous. CDR3 size: 13 residues. Per germline, CDR1 MNHEY and CDR2 SVGAGI. Trimming cost V 7 bases and J 2 bases, with 10 bases left between them. In DNA, the CDR3 is TGTGCCAGCACTAGGCACCACACAGATACGCAGTATTTT. This codes for CASTRHHTDTQYF.

This chain links TRBV12-3 or TRBV12-4 with TRBJ1-4; weak D call: TRBD1 (5 bases). V was shortened by 6 bases and J by 7 bases, with 18 bases between the two germline ends. There are 15 residues in the CDR3. The CDR3 DNA sequence: TGTGCCAGCAGCCCACCGGGACGAGATGGTGAAAAACTGTTTTTT. It is translated as CASSPPGRDGEKLFF.

This clonotype appeared a few times. This chain connects TRBV11-2 to TRBJ2-1, with 10 bases matching TRBD2. This CDR3 is built from 15 residues. V shed 2 bases, J shed 8 bases, and the junction held 6 bases outside the gene matches. Germline CDR1 SGHAT, CDR2 FQNNGV. DNA of the CDR3: TGTGCCAGCAGCTTACAAGCGGGGGGGCTCTATGAGCAGTTCTTC. It is translated as CASSLQAGGLYEQFF.

Ten or more counts support this clonotype. The J gene is TRBJ1-3, the V gene TRBV12-3 or TRBV12-4; maybe TRBD1 (6 bases). Between the trimmed V and J ends, which lost 1 base and 6 bases, there was a span of 10 bases. The CDR3 has 14 residues. The CDR3 nucleotides are TGTGCCAGCAGTTTAGGAGGGGGTGAAAACACCATATATTTT. As protein: CASSLGGGENTIYF.

This clonotype was observed at least ten times. This chain connects TRBV20-1 to TRBJ1-1; 7 nucleotides line up with TRBD1. The ends lost 3 bases at V and 0 bases at J; junction bases unmatched: 7. Germline loops: CDR1 DFQATT, CDR2 SNEGSKA (reference sequence). This CDR3 has 15 amino acids. For the CDR3, the DNA is TGCAGTGCTAGCTCAGGGGGTAACATGAACACTGAAGCTTTCTTT. Translating gives CSASSGGNMNTEAFF.

In this sample, this clonotype turned up a few times. This chain links TRBV12-3 or TRBV12-4 with TRBJ1-1; possible D gene TRBD1, 5 bases. This CDR3 region has 18 residues. Trimming took 3 bases from V and 5 from J, leaving 25 bases between them. The CDR3 bases are TGTGCCAGCAGTTTTAGCCGGGGCAGGACAACACGTGGGACTGAAGCTTTCTTT. Translated: CASSFSRGRTTRGTEAFF.

The CDR3 region has the DNA TGCAGTGTTCCGGGATTAGCCACTTACGAGCAGTACTTC. It yields the protein CSVPGLATYEQYF. The V gene is TRBV20-1, the J gene TRBJ2-7; D is possibly TRBD2 (5 bases). The CDR3 sequence is 13 residues long. V dropped 7 bases and J dropped 4 bases, with 17 bases sitting between them. Germline V gene lookup returns CDR1 DFQATT and CDR2 SNEGSKA (reference sequence).

V usage is TRBV13 and J usage is TRBJ1-1; D is undetermined. Germline assignment: CDR1 PRHDT and CDR2 FYEKMQ (reference sequence). This CDR3 is built from 12 residues. The germline V and J ends were trimmed by 3 bases and 7 bases, with 9 bases remaining between them. The CDR3 reads CASSFFFGEAFF. DNA of the CDR3: TGTGCCAGCAGCTTCTTTTTTGGTGAAGCTTTCTTT.

To note about this clonotype: A much larger clone is a single base away; this may be a read error. The chain couples TRBV12-3 or TRBV12-4 to TRBJ2-1, with 7 bases identical to TRBD1. This CDR3 has 16 residues. The V segment lost 3 bases and the J segment 1 base; nucleotides outside the gene matches: 6. CDR3: CASSFEQGVSYNEQFF. CDR3 nucleotides: TGTGCCAGCAGTTTCGAGCAGGGGGTTTCCTACAATGAGCAGTTCTTC.

The table lists this clonotype with a few counts. The rearrangement joins TRBV5-1 to TRBJ2-3; no firm D call. V lost 3 bases and J 3 bases, leaving 5 bases between the germline ends. The CDR3 has 12 residues. The V gene's germline CDR1 is SGHRS and CDR2 YFSETQ. The CDR3 DNA reads TGCGCCAGCAGCTCTCTGACAGATACGCAGTATTTT. Translating gives CASSSLTDTQYF.